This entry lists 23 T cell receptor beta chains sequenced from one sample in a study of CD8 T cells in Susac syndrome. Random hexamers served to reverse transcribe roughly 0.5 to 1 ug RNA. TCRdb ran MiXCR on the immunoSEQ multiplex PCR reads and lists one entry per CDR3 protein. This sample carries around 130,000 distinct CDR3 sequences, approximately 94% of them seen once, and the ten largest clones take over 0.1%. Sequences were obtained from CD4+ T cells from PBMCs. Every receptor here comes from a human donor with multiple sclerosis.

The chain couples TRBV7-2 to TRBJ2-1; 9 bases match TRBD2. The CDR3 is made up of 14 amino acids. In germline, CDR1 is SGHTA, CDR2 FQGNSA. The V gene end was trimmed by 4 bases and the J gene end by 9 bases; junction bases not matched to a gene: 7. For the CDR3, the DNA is TGTGCCAGCAGCTGGGGCGGGGGGGCGCGTGAGCAGTTCTTC. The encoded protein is CASSWGGGAREQFF.

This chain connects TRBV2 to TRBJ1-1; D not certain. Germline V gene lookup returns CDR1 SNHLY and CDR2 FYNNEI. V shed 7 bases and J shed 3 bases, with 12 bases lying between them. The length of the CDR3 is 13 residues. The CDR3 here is CASTDRRDTEAFF. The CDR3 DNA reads TGTGCCAGCACCGACCGTCGGGACACTGAAGCTTTCTTT.

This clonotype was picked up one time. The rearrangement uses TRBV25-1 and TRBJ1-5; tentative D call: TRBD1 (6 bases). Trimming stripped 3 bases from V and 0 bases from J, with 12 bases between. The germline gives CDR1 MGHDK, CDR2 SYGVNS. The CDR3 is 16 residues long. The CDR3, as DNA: TGTGCCAGCAGTGATCGGACAGCCAATAGCAATCAGCCCCAGCATTTT. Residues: CASSDRTANSNQPQHF. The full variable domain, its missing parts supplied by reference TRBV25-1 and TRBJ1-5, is EADIYQTPRYLVIGTGKKITLECSQTMGHDKMYWYQQDPGMELHLIHYSYGVNSTEKGDLSSESTVSRIRTEHFPLTLESARPSHTSQYLCASSDRTANSNQPQHFGDGTRLSIL.

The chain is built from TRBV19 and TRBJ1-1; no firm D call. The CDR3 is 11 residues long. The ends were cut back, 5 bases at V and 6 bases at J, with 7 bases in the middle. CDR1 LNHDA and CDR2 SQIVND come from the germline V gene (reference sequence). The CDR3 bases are TGTGCCAGTAGTCGCAATTCTGAAGCTTTCTTT. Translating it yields CASSRNSEAFF.

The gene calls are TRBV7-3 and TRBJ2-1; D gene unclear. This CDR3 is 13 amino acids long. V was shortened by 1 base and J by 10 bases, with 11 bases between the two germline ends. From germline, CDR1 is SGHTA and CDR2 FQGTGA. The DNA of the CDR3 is TGTGCCAGCAGCTTAAAAGTGTCGGGCGAGCAGTTCTTC. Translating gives CASSLKVSGEQFF. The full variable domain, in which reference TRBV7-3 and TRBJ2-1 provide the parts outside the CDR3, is GAGVSQTPSNKVTEKGKYVELRCDPISGHTALYWYRQSLGQGPEFLIYFQGTGAADDSGLPNDRFFAVRPEGSVSTLKIQRTERGDSAVYLCASSLKVSGEQFFGPGTRLTVL.

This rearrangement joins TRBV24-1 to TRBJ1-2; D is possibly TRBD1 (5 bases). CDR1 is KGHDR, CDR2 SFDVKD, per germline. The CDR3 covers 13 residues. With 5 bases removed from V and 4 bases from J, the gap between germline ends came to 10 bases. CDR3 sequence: CATSGGAGYGYTF. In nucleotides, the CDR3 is TGTGCCACCAGTGGGGGCGCGGGCTATGGCTACACCTTC.

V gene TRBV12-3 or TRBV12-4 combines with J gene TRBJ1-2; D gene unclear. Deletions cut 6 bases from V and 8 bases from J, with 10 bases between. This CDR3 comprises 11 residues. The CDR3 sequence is CASSSRWGYTF. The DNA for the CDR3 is TGTGCCAGCAGCTCCCGATGGGGCTACACCTTC.

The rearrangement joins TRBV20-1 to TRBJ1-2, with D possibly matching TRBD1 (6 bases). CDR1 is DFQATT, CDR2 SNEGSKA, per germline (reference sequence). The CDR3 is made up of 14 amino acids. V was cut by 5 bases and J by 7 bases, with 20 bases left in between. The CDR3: CSASSLGGGRGYTF. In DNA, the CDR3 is TGCAGTGCTTCCTCCCTAGGGGGGGGACGTGGCTACACCTTC.

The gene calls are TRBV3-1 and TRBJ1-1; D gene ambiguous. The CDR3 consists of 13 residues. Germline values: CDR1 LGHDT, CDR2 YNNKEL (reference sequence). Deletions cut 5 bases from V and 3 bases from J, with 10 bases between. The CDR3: CASSFSAYTEAFF. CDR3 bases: TGTGCCAGCAGCTTCTCTGCCTACACTGAAGCTTTCTTT.

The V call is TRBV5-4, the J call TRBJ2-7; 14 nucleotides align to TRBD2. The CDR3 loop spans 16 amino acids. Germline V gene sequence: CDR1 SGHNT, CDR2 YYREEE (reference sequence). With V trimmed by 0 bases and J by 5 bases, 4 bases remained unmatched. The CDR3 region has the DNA TGTGCCAGCAGCTTGGGGGGACTAGCGGGAGTAGACGAGCAGTACTTC. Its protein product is CASSLGGLAGVDEQYF.

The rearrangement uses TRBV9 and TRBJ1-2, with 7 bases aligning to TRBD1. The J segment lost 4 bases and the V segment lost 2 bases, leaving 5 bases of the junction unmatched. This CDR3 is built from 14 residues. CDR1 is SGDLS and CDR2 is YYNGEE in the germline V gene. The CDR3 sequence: CASSVGTVPYGYTF. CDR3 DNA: TGTGCCAGCAGCGTCGGGACAGTCCCCTATGGCTACACCTTC. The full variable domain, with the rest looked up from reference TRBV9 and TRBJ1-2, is DSGVTQTPKHLITATGQRVTLRCSPRSGDLSVYWYQQSLDQGLQFLIQYYNGEERAKGNILERFSAQQFPDLHSELNLSSLELGDSALYFCASSVGTVPYGYTFGSGTRLTVV.

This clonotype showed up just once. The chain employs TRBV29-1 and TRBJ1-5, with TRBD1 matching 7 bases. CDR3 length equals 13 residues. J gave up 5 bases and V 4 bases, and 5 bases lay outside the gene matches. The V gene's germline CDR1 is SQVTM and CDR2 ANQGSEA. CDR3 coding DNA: TGCAGCGTTGGCCGGGACAGATATCAGCCCCAGCATTTT. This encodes CSVGRDRYQPQHF.

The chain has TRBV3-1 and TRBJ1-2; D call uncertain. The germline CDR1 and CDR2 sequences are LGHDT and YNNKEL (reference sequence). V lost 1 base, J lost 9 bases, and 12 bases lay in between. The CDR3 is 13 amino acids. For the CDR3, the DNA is TGTGCCAGCAGCCAAGGAGGCGACACCCGCTACACCTTC. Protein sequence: CASSQGGDTRYTF.

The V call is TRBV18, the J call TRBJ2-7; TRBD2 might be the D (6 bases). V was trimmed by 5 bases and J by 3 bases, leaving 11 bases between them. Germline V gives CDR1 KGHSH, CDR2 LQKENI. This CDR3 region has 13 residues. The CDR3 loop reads CASSSFSGYEQYF. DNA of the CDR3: TGTGCCAGCTCATCTTTTAGCGGCTACGAGCAGTACTTC.

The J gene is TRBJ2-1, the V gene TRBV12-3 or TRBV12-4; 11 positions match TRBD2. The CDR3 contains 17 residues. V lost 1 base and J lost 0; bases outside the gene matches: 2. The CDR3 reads CASSLETSGNSYNEQFF. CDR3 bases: TGTGCCAGCAGTTTAGAGACTAGCGGGAACTCCTACAATGAGCAGTTCTTC.

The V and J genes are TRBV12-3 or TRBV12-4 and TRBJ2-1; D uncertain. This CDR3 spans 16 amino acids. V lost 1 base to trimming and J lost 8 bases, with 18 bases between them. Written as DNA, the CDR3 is TGTGCCAGCAGTTTAGAACTGGACGGATTCGCGGATGAGCAGTTCTTC. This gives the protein CASSLELDGFADEQFF.

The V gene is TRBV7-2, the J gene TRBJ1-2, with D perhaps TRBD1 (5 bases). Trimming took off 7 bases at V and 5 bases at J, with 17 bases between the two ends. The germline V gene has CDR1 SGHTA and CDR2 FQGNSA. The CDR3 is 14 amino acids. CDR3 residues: CASTQQTAAYGYTF. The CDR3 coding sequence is TGTGCCAGCACCCAACAGACAGCCGCTTATGGCTACACCTTC.

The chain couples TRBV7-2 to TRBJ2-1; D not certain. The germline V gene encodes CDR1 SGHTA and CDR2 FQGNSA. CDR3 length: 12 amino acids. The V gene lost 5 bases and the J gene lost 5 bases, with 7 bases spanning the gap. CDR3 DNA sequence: TGTGCCAGCAGCCCATATCACAATGAGCAGTTCTTC. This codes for CASSPYHNEQFF.

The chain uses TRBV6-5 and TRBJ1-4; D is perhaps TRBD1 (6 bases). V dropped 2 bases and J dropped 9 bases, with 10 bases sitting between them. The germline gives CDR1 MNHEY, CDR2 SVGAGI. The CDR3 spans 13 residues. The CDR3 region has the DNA TGTGCCAGCAGTTACACCCAGGGGCAAAAACTGTTTTTT. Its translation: CASSYTQGQKLFF.

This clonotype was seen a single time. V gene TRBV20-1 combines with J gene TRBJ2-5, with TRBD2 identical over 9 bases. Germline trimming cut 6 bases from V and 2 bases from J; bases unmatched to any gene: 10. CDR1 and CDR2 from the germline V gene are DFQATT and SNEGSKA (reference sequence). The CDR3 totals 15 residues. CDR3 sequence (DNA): TGCAGTGCGCCGGAAGCGGGAGGACTGCAAGAGACCCAGTACTTC. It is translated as CSAPEAGGLQETQYF.

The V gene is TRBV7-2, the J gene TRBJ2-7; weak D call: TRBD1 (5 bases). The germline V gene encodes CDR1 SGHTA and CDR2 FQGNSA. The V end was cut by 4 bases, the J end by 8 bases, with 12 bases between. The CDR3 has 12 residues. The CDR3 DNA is TGTGCCAGCAGCTCCACAGGTCTCCAGCAGTACTTC. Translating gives CASSSTGLQQYF.

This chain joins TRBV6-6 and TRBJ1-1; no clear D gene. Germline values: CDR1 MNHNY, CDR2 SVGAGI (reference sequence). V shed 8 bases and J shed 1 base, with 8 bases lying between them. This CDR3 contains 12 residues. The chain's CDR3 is CASGEGNTEAFF. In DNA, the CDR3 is TGTGCCAGCGGGGAGGGGAACACTGAAGCTTTCTTT.

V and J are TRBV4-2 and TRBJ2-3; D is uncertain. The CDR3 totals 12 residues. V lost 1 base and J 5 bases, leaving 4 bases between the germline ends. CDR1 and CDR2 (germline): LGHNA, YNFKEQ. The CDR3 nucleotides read TGTGCCAGCAGCCAAGTAAGAGATACGCAGTATTTT. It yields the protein CASSQVRDTQYF.